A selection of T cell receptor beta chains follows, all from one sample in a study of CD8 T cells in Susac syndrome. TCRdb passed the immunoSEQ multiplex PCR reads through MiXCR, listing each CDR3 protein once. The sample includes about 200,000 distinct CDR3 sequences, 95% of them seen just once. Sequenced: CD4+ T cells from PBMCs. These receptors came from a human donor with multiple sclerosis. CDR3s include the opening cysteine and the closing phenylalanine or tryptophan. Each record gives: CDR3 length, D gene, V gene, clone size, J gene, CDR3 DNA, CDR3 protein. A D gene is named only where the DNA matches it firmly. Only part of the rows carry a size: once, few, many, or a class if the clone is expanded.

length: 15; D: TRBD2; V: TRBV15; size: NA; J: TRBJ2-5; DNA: TGTGCCACCAGCAGAGTTAGCGGGGGCCAAGAGACCCAGTACTTC; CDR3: CATSRVSGGQETQYF
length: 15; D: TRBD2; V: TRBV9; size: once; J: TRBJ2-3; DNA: TGTGCCAGCAGCCCCACCCTAGCGGGGACAGATACGCAGTATTTT; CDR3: CASSPTLAGTDTQYF
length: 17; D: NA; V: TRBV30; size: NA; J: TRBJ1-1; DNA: TGTGCCTGGAGTCCCCTCCAGGGATTCTTATTTAACACTGAAGCTTTCTTT; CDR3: CAWSPLQGFLFNTEAFF
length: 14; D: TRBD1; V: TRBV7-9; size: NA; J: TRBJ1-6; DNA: TGTGCCAGCAGTTCACAAACAGGGGGTTCACCCCTCCACTTT; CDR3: CASSSQTGGSPLHF
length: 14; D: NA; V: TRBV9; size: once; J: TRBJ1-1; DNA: TGTGCCAGCAGCGTTTCGGGGGCGAAGGCTGAAGCTTTCTTT; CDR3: CASSVSGAKAEAFF
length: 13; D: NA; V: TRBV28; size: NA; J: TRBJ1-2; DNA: TGTGCCAGCAGTTTATCAGGAAGCGACGGCTACACCTTC; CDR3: CASSLSGSDGYTF
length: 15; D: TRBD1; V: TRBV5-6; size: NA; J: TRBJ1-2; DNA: TGTGCCAGCAGCGAAGAGGGACAGCCTGACTATGGCTACACCTTC; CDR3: CASSEEGQPDYGYTF
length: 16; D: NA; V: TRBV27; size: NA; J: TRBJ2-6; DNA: TGTGCCAGCAGTCGGGACTTAGAAACTGGGGCCAACGTCCTGACTTTC; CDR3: CASSRDLETGANVLTF
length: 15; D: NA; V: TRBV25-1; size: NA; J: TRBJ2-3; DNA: TGTGCCAGCAGTGATTCCACCGGGAGCGCAGATACGCAGTATTTT; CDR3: CASSDSTGSADTQYF
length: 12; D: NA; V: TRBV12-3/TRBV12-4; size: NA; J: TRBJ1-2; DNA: TGTGCCAGCAGCACAACCGTGGGGGGCTACACCTTC; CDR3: CASSTTVGGYTF
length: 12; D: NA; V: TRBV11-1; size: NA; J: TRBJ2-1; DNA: TGTGCCAGCAGCCTTGCGCACAATGAGCAGTTCTTC; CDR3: CASSLAHNEQFF
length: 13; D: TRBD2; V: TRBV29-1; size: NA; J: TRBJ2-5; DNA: TGCAGCTTTTCGGGAGCGGGGCGGGAGACCCAGTACTTC; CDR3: CSFSGAGRETQYF
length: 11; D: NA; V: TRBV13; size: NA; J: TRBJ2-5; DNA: TGTGCCAGCAGCTTATGGGAGACCCAGTACTTC; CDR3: CASSLWETQYF
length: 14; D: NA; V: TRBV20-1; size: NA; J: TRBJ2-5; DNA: TGCAGTGCTAGAGATCCCCAGGGATGGGAGACCCAGTACTTC; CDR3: CSARDPQGWETQYF
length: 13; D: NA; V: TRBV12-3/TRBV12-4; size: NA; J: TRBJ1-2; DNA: TGTGCCAGCAGTTTTTGGGGCTCCGACGGCTACACCTTC; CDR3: CASSFWGSDGYTF
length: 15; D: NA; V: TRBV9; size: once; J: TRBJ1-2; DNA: TGTGCCAGCAGCCCCATACCCCCCGGGGAGGATGGCTACACCTTC; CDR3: CASSPIPPGEDGYTF
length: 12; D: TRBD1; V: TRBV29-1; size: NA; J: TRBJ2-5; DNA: TGCAGCGTTCAAGACAGGGGAGAGACCCAGTACTTC; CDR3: CSVQDRGETQYF
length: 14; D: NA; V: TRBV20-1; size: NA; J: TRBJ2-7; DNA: TGCAGTGCTGGTATGGGGGTCTCCTCCTACGAGCAGTACTTC; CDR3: CSAGMGVSSYEQYF
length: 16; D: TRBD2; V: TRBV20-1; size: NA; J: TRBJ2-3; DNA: TGCAGTGCTAGAATGCTAGCGGGGGTCACCACAGATACGCAGTATTTT; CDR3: CSARMLAGVTTDTQYF
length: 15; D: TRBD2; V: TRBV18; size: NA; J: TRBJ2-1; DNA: TGTGCCAGCTCCCCGGCGGGGGGGCCCCAAGGAGAGCAGTTCTTC; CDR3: CASSPAGGPQGEQFF
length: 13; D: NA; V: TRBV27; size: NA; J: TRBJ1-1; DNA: TGTGCCAGCAGTTCCATCCTGGGCACTGAAGCTTTCTTT; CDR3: CASSSILGTEAFF
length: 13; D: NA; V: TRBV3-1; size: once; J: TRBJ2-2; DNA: TGTGCCAGCAGCCAAGGTCCCACCGGGGAGCTGTTTTTT; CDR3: CASSQGPTGELFF
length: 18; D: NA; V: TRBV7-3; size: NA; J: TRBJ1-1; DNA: TGTGCCAGCAGCTTAGTCCGGGACGTTACCCTTGTTGACACTGAAGCTTTCTTT; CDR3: CASSLVRDVTLVDTEAFF
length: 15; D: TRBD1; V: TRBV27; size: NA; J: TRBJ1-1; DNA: TGTGCCAGCAGCCCGGCGGGACAGGGGGTCCCTGAAGCTTTCTTT; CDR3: CASSPAGQGVPEAFF
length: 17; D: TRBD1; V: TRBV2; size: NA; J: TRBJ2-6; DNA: TGTGCCAGCAGTCGGGACAGGCCCGACTCTGGGGCCAACGTCCTGACTTTC; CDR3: CASSRDRPDSGANVLTF
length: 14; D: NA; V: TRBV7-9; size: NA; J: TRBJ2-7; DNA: TGTGCCAGCAGCTTAGGGTTTTACAGCTACGAGCAGTACTTC; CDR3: CASSLGFYSYEQYF
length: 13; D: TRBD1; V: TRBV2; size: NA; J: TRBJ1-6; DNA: TGTGCCAGCAGCGCCGAGGGACAGGCACCCCTCCACTTT; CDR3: CASSAEGQAPLHF
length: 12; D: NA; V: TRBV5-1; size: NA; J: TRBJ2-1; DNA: TGCGCCAGCAGCTTCCCGACGGTTGAGCAGTTCTTC; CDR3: CASSFPTVEQFF
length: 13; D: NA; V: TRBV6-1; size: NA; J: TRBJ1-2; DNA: TGTGCCAGCAGTGAATCCCAGCCCTATGGCTACACCTTC; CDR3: CASSESQPYGYTF